The 7 T cell receptor beta chains in this list originate from one sample, sequenced in a study of cytomegalovirus exposure and HLA in healthy donors. The PCR employed 60 Vbeta primers together with 13 Jbeta primers. Data came from immunoSEQ multiplex PCR; TCRdb stores just in-frame clones and leaves some out. Of 130,000 or so clones in the sample, over 60% were seen once. The sample was PBMCs. Receptor source: a female donor in good health and CMV-seronegative.

The chain links TRBV21-1 to TRBJ1-2; TRBD1, as called in the table, went unchecked against the DNA. TRBV21-1 is recorded as a pseudogene. CDR3 size: 16 residues. The CDR3 reads CASSKRGQGVYYGYTF. CDR3 nucleotide sequence: TGTGCCAGCAGCAAAAGAGGGCAGGGGGTTTATTATGGCTACACCTTC.

The chain couples TRBV29-1 to TRBJ1-2; maybe TRBD1 (6 bases). The CDR3 is made up of 15 amino acids. The V end was cut by 4 bases, the J end by 6 bases, with 21 bases between. Germline V gene data show CDR1 as SQVTM and CDR2 as ANQGSEA. The CDR3 region has the DNA TGCAGCGTTGTCGGGGGGCTTGACAGTCCCAATGGCTACACCTTC. Amino acid sequence: CSVVGGLDSPNGYTF.

The chain combines TRBV5-4 with TRBJ2-3, with D hard to call. The germline V gene encodes CDR1 SGHNT and CDR2 YYREEE (reference sequence). The V and J ends lost 4 bases and 0 bases respectively, with 12 bases between them. The CDR3 covers 15 residues. This CDR3 is CASSLSRSSTDTQYF. As DNA, the CDR3 is TGTGCCAGCAGCCTCTCCCGTTCTAGCACAGATACGCAGTATTTT.

The chain is built from TRBV28 and TRBJ1-2, with D unclear. V lost 5 bases, J lost 8 bases, and 12 bases lay in between. CDR1 MDHEN and CDR2 SYDVKM come from the germline V gene. The CDR3 runs 12 residues. The CDR3 nucleotides read TGTGCCAGCAGTCCTGTTAACCGGGGCTACACCTTC. Translation gives CASSPVNRGYTF.

This clone was counted once. The chain recombines TRBV7-9 with TRBJ1-4; D gene unclear. Between the trimmed V and J ends, which lost 5 bases and 0 bases, there was a span of 10 bases. CDR1 and CDR2 (germline): SEHNR, FQNEAQ (reference sequence). There are 15 residues in the CDR3. For the CDR3, the DNA is TGTGCCAGCAGCCTGTGGACTGCAACTAATGAAAAACTGTTTTTT. Translation: CASSLWTATNEKLFF.

This chain connects TRBV7-8 to TRBJ1-5, with a possible D match to TRBD1 (5 bases). CDR1 and CDR2 from the germline V gene are SGHVS and FQNEAQ. The CDR3 is 18 residues long. V dropped 5 bases and J dropped 2 bases, with 22 bases sitting between them. CDR3 sequence: CASSIGLRLGGGNQPQHF. In DNA form, the CDR3 reads TGTGCCAGCAGCATAGGACTGAGGCTCGGGGGTGGCAATCAGCCCCAGCATTTT.

The chain is built from TRBV6-1 and TRBJ2-7, with TRBD1 matching 9 bases. CDR3 length: 15 residues. Looked up from germline, CDR1 is MNHNS and CDR2 is SASEGT. J lost 3 bases, V lost 1 base, and 4 bases had no gene match. The CDR3 region is CASSEGTGDLYEQYF. Written as DNA, the CDR3 is TGTGCCAGCAGTGAAGGGACAGGGGACCTCTACGAGCAGTACTTC.